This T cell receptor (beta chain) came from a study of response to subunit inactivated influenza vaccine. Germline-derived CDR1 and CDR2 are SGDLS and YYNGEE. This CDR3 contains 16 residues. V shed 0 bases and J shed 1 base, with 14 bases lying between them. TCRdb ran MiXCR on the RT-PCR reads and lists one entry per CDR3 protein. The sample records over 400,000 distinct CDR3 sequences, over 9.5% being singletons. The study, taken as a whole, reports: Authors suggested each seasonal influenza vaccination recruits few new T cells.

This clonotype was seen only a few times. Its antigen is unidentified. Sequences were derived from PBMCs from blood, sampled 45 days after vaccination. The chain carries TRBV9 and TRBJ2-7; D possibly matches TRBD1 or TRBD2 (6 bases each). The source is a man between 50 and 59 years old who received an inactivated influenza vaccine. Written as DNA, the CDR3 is TGTGCCAGCAGCGTAGCCACGGGGGCGGGGTCCTACGAGCAGTACTTC. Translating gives CASSVATGAGSYEQYF.